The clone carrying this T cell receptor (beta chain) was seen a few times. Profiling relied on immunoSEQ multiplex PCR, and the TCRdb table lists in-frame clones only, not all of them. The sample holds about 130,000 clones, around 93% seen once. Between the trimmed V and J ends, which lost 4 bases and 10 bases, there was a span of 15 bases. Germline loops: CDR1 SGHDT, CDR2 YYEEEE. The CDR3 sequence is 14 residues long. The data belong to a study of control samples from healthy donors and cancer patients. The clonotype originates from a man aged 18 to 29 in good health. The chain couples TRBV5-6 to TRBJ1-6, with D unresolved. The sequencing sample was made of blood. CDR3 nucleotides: TGTGCCAGCAGCCCCGGTAGGGATAGGTCACCCCTCCACTTT. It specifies CASSPGRDRSPLHF.